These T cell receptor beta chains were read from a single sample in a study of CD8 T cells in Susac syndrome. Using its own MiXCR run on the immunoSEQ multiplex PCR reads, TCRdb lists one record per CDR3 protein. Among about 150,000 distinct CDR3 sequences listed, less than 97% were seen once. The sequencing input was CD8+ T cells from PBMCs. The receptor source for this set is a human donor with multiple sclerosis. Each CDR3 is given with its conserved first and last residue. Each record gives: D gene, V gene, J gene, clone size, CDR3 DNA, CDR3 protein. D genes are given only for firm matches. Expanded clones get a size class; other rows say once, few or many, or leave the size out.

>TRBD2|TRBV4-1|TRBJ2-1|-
TGCGCCAGCAGTCTTACTAGCGGCCCTTACAATGAGCAGTTCTTC
CASSLTSGPYNEQFF
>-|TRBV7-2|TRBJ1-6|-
TGTGCCAGCAGCCTGGGACCGGGGGTCCCCTATAATTCACCCCTCCACTTT
CASSLGPGVPYNSPLHF
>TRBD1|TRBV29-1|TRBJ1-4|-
TGCAGCGTCGTTCTCTGGACAGGGGACCTGTTTTTT
CSVVLWTGDLFF
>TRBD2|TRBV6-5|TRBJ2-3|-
TGTGCCAGCACATTAGCGGGGGCCTTCACAGATACGCAGTATTTT
CASTLAGAFTDTQYF
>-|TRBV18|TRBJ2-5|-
TGTGCCAGCTCACCTTTCCGGGGCGCGGAAGGAGAGACCCAGTACTTC
CASSPFRGAEGETQYF
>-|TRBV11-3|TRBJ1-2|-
TGTGCCAGCAGCTTAGATCGACCCGGGACATACTTAACCCTAGACTATGGCTACACCTTC
CASSLDRPGTYLTLDYGYTF
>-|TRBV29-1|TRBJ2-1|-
TGCAGCGTTGATATCAGCGGACCCTACAATGAGCAGTTCTTC
CSVDISGPYNEQFF
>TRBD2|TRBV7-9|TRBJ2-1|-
TGTGCCAGCAGTCAGCCCGGGACTAGCCTCTACAATGAGCAGTTCTTC
CASSQPGTSLYNEQFF
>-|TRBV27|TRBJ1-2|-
TGTGCCAGCAGTTTAGGGGCATCCTATGGCTACACCTTC
CASSLGASYGYTF
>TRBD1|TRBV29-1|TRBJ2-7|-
TGCAGCGTTGAGGGACAGGGGGCTGACTACGAGCAGTACTTC
CSVEGQGADYEQYF
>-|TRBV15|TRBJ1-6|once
TGTGCCACCAGCAGAAGGGTGGGTAATTCACCCCTCCACTTT
CATSRRVGNSPLHF
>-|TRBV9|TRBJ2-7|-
TGTGCCAGCAGCGTGTGGGACAATTCCTACGAGCAGTACTTC
CASSVWDNSYEQYF
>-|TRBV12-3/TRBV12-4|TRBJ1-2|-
TGTGCCAGCAGTCCCTCCGCTAACTATGGCTACACCTTC
CASSPSANYGYTF
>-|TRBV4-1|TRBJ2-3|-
TGCGCCAGCAGCCATCGGGACCCACCGGCTCCAGATACGCAGTATTTT
CASSHRDPPAPDTQYF
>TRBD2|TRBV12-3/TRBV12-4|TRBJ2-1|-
TGTGCCAGCAGTTTCAGGCTAGCGGGAGACAATGAGCAGTTCTTC
CASSFRLAGDNEQFF
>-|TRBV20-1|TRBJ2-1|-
TGCAGTGCCCGGAGAAAGCGTAATACCTACAATGAGCAGTTCTTC
CSARRKRNTYNEQFF
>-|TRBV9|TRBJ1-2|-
TGTGCCAGCAGCGTAGAGGAGCAGGGCCTCTATGGCTACACCTTC
CASSVEEQGLYGYTF
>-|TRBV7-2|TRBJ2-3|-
TGTGCCAGCAGCTTCGGAGCCATAGGTAGCACAGATACGCAGTATTTT
CASSFGAIGSTDTQYF
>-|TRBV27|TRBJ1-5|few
TGTGCCAGCAGTTTATTGGGGGACTATAGCAATCAGCCCCAGCATTTT
CASSLLGDYSNQPQHF
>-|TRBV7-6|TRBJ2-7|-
TGTGCCAGCAGCTCCGCGCTGGGCGAGCAGTACTTC
CASSSALGEQYF
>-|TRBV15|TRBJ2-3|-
TGTGCCACCAGCAGCCCTCCGGGGCATACGCAGTATTTT
CATSSPPGHTQYF
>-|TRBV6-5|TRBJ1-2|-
TGTGCCAGTAACGGTGCCTATGGCTACACCTTC
CASNGAYGYTF
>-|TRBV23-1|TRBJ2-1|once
TGCGCCAGCAGTCGGTTTGGGGGCCAGCACAATGAGCAGTTCTTC
CASSRFGGQHNEQFF
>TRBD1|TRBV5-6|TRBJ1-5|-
TGTGCCAGCAGCTTGGGAGGGGGCCCAGAGGCCCAGCATTTT
CASSLGGGPEAQHF
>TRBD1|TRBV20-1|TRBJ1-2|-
TGCAGTGCTAGAGATCGGGACAGGGGTTACTATGGCTACACCTTC
CSARDRDRGYYGYTF
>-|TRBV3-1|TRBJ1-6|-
TGTGCCAGCAGCCAAGACAGGGCCCTAGGTTCACCCCTCCACTTT
CASSQDRALGSPLHF
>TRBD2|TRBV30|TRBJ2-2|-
TGTGCCTGGAGCGGGGGGTCGAACACCGGGGAGCTGTTTTTT
CAWSGGSNTGELFF
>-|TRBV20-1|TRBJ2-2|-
TGCAGTGCTAGAGATGGGGAGCTGTTTTTT
CSARDGELFF
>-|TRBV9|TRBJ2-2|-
TGTGCCAGCAGCCCAGGACTGGGCGGGGAGCTGTTTTTT
CASSPGLGGELFF
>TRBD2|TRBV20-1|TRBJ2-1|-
TGCAGTGCTAGAGAGCTAGCGGGGGGTGACAATGAGCAGTTCTTC
CSARELAGGDNEQFF
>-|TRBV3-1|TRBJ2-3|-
TGTGCCAGCAGCCCTCAGGACGGCACAGATACGCAGTATTTT
CASSPQDGTDTQYF
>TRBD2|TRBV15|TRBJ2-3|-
TGTGCCACCAGCTCCCGACTAGCGGGGGGGTACACAGATACGCAGTATTTT
CATSSRLAGGYTDTQYF
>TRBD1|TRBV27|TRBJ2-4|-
TGTGCCAGCAGTCGCGGGACAGGGGCAATAGCCAAAAACATTCAGTACTTC
CASSRGTGAIAKNIQYF
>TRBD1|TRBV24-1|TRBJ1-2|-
TGTGCCACCAGTGGTAGGGACAGGAACTATGGCTACACCTTC
CATSGRDRNYGYTF
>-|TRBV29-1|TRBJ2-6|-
TGCAGCGTTGACTCCGGGGGAACTGGGGCCAACGTCCTGACTTTC
CSVDSGGTGANVLTF
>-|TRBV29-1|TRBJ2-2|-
TGCAGCGTCCCTAAGGGCACCGGGGAGCTGTTTTTT
CSVPKGTGELFF
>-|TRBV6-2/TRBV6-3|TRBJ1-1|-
TGTGCCAGCAGTTCAGGGAGAACGTACACTGAAGCTTTCTTT
CASSSGRTYTEAFF
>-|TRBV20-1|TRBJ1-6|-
TGCAGTGCCACGAAGGAGGGTAATTCACCCCTCCACTTT
CSATKEGNSPLHF
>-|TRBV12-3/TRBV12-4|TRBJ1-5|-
TGTGCCAGCAGTTCCGGGACCGAATCCCATCAGCCCCAGCATTTT
CASSSGTESHQPQHF
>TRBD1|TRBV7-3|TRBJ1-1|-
TGTGCCAGCAGCTTCACAGGGGGCGGGGTGAACACTGAAGCTTTCTTT
CASSFTGGGVNTEAFF